The rows below give T cell receptor beta chains drawn from one sample of a study of T-cell memory formation after mild COVID-19. TCRdb reprocessed the 5' RACE reads with MiXCR, giving one entry per CDR3 protein. This sample yields about 200,000 distinct CDR3 sequences, of which around 16% are seen a single time; around 2% belongs to the top ten. The sequencing sample was made of PBMCs or a T cell subset sorted from them (not recorded which). The receptors come from an adult woman who had mild COVID-19 (a few samples of this study predate the infection). Cell type and time point are not known. CDR3s include the opening cysteine and the closing phenylalanine or tryptophan. The D gene is left open where the match is weak. Clone size is given for some rows only: seen once, a few or many times, or a class if the clone is expanded.

D: NA; J: TRBJ2-1; length: 11; size: NA; V: TRBV24-1; CDR3: CATSQNNEQFF; DNA: TGTGCCACCAGTCAGAACAATGAGCAGTTCTTC
D: TRBD1; J: TRBJ2-3; length: 14; size: NA; V: TRBV4-3; CDR3: CASSQRTGPDTQYF; DNA: TGCGCCAGCAGCCAACGGACAGGGCCAGATACGCAGTATTTT
D: TRBD1; J: TRBJ1-4; length: 16; size: NA; V: TRBV2; CDR3: CASSPGTGALVPKLFF; DNA: TGTGCCAGCAGTCCTGGGACAGGGGCACTGGTCCCTAAACTGTTTTTT
D: TRBD1; J: TRBJ1-1; length: 14; size: few; V: TRBV7-9; CDR3: CASSSGQGHTEAFF; DNA: TGTGCCAGCAGCTCAGGACAGGGGCACACTGAAGCTTTCTTT
D: TRBD1; J: TRBJ1-2; length: 12; size: NA; V: TRBV6-5; CDR3: CASSDRAGGYTF; DNA: TGTGCCAGCAGTGACAGGGCTGGAGGCTACACCTTC
D: NA; J: TRBJ2-1; length: 17; size: NA; V: TRBV11-2; CDR3: CASSQADYWNPRYEQFF; DNA: TGTGCCAGCAGTCAAGCGGACTATTGGAACCCGAGATATGAGCAGTTCTTC
D: TRBD2; J: TRBJ2-2; length: 17; size: many; V: TRBV7-3; CDR3: CASSSTPSGGATGELFF; DNA: TGTGCCAGCAGCTCCACACCGAGCGGGGGTGCGACCGGGGAGCTGTTTTTT
D: NA; J: TRBJ2-7; length: 12; size: NA; V: TRBV12-3/TRBV12-4; CDR3: CASSYGNYEQYF; DNA: TGTGCCAGCAGTTACGGGAACTACGAGCAGTACTTC
D: TRBD2; J: TRBJ2-2; length: 14; size: NA; V: TRBV3-1; CDR3: CASREGSNTGELFF; DNA: TGTGCCAGCCGGGAGGGGTCGAACACCGGGGAGCTGTTTTTT
D: TRBD1; J: TRBJ1-2; length: 15; size: NA; V: TRBV29-1; CDR3: CSVEGRGPKGYGYTF; DNA: TGCAGCGTCGAGGGTAGGGGGCCTAAGGGCTATGGCTACACCTTC
D: TRBD2; J: TRBJ2-7; length: 16; size: NA; V: TRBV24-1; CDR3: CATSDASGPSSYEQYF; DNA: TGTGCCACCAGTGATGCTAGCGGACCCAGCTCCTACGAGCAGTACTTC
D: TRBD2; J: TRBJ2-1; length: 13; size: NA; V: TRBV12-3/TRBV12-4; CDR3: CASSLTSGLEQFF; DNA: TGTGCCAGCAGTTTAACTAGCGGACTTGAGCAGTTCTTC
D: NA; J: TRBJ2-1; length: 14; size: NA; V: TRBV7-9; CDR3: CASSLAVLYNEQFF; DNA: TGTGCCAGCAGCTTAGCGGTACTATACAATGAGCAGTTCTTC
D: TRBD1; J: TRBJ1-3; length: 15; size: few; V: TRBV19; CDR3: CASTRQGGSGNTIYF; DNA: TGTGCCAGTACCCGACAGGGAGGCTCTGGAAACACCATATATTTT
D: NA; J: TRBJ1-1; length: 13; size: NA; V: TRBV28; CDR3: CASMEGGNTEAFF; DNA: TGTGCCAGCATGGAGGGGGGGAACACTGAAGCTTTCTTT
D: NA; J: TRBJ1-6; length: 16; size: few; V: TRBV5-1; CDR3: CASSPSRDSYNSPLHF; DNA: TGCGCCAGCAGCCCGAGCCGGGACTCCTATAATTCACCCCTCCACTTT
D: NA; J: TRBJ1-4; length: 13; size: NA; V: TRBV2; CDR3: CARTVEGGEKLFF; DNA: TGTGCCAGAACAGTGGAAGGCGGTGAAAAACTGTTTTTT
D: NA; J: TRBJ2-7; length: 14; size: NA; V: TRBV7-8; CDR3: CASSSQQGSYEQYF; DNA: TGTGCCAGCAGCTCCCAACAGGGCTCCTACGAGCAGTACTTC
D: NA; J: TRBJ2-6; length: 15; size: few; V: TRBV7-2; CDR3: CASTPVLSGANVLTF; DNA: TGTGCCAGCACCCCCGTCCTCTCTGGGGCCAACGTCCTGACTTTC
D: NA; J: TRBJ1-2; length: 14; size: few; V: TRBV9; CDR3: CASAVGGGNYGYTF; DNA: TGTGCCAGCGCCGTCGGGGGAGGAAACTATGGCTACACCTTC
D: NA; J: TRBJ2-1; length: 18; size: NA; V: TRBV4-3; CDR3: CASSQVALALSSYNEQFF; DNA: TGCGCCAGCAGCCAAGTAGCCCTTGCATTGAGCTCCTACAATGAGCAGTTCTTC
D: NA; J: TRBJ1-5; length: 14; size: few; V: TRBV7-2; CDR3: CASSLVGSNQPQHF; DNA: TGTGCCAGCAGCTTAGTGGGCAGTAATCAGCCCCAGCATTTT
D: TRBD1; J: TRBJ2-7; length: 15; size: NA; V: TRBV20-1; CDR3: CSARAQGVGGYEQYF; DNA: TGCAGTGCTAGAGCCCAGGGGGTGGGCGGCTACGAGCAGTACTTC
D: TRBD1; J: TRBJ2-3; length: 17; size: few; V: TRBV9; CDR3: CASSVLAGTGGTDTQYF; DNA: TGTGCCAGCAGCGTCCTTGCCGGGACAGGGGGCACAGATACGCAGTATTTT
D: NA; J: TRBJ2-7; length: 12; size: few; V: TRBV10-3; CDR3: CAIGSSSYEQYF; DNA: TGTGCCATCGGTAGCTCTTCCTACGAGCAGTACTTC
D: NA; J: TRBJ2-3; length: 15; size: few; V: TRBV5-4; CDR3: CASARSGSSTDTQYF; DNA: TGTGCCAGCGCCCGTAGCGGTTCTAGCACAGATACGCAGTATTTT
D: NA; J: TRBJ2-1; length: 15; size: few; V: TRBV9; CDR3: CASSVAVAPLTEQFF; DNA: TGTGCCAGCAGCGTAGCCGTAGCGCCCTTGACTGAGCAGTTCTTC
D: NA; J: TRBJ2-4; length: 13; size: NA; V: TRBV14; CDR3: CASSQVGSDIQYF; DNA: TGTGCCAGCAGCCAAGTCGGATCTGACATTCAGTACTTC